The 21 T cell receptor beta chains below all came from one sample that was sequenced in a study of beta chain features in type 1 diabetes. Study-wide results and limits: Patients with Type 1 diabetes showed moderately but significantly shorter TCRB CDR3s in all four CD4+ subsets.

Their antigen targets remain unknown. What was sequenced were expressed TCRB transcripts, since all of the isolated RNA had been reverse transcribed. Data came from immunoSEQ multiplex PCR; TCRdb stores just in-frame clones and leaves some out. The sample includes over 40,000 clones, approximately 70% of them seen just once. Specimen: Tregs from blood. These receptors all stem from a young woman with type 1 diabetes.

As to this clone: Its ends do not fully match the called genes, so a read error is possible. The chain couples TRBV13 to TRBJ1-2; possible D gene TRBD1, 6 bases. This CDR3 region has 14 residues. CDR1 and CDR2 from the germline V gene are PRHDT and FYEKMQ (reference sequence). DNA for the CDR3: TGTGCCTGCAGCGAGACAGGAAGGATGTATGGCTACACCTTC. Translated: CACSETGRMYGYTF.

Only a few counts were recorded for this clone. The V call is TRBV9, the J call TRBJ2-3; 9 bases align to TRBD2. From germline, CDR1 is SGDLS and CDR2 YYNGEE. V shed 6 bases and J 5 bases; nucleotides not matched to a gene: 10. The CDR3 has 15 residues. This CDR3 reads CASNSFAGGQDTQYF. CDR3 DNA: TGTGCCAGCAACTCCTTCGCGGGGGGGCAAGATACGCAGTATTTT.

The rearrangement links TRBV4-3 to TRBJ1-5, with D unclear. With 0 bases removed from V and 9 bases from J, the gap between germline ends came to 12 bases. Germline CDR1 is LGHNA and CDR2 is YSLEER. The CDR3 totals 14 residues. The CDR3 sequence: CASSQDIVGGPQHF. CDR3 bases: TGCGCCAGCAGCCAAGATATAGTCGGCGGGCCCCAGCATTTT.

The chain recombines TRBV9 with TRBJ2-5, with D unresolved. The CDR3 has 13 amino acids. Trimming took off 0 bases at V and 5 bases at J, with 8 bases between the two ends. Germline CDR1 reads SGDLS; CDR2 reads YYNGEE. In nucleotides, the CDR3 is TGTGCCAGCAGCGTAGCGATTGGCGAGACCCAGTACTTC. Its protein product is CASSVAIGETQYF.

V is TRBV6-1 and J is TRBJ2-6, with TRBD2 as a possible D gene (6 bases). The germline CDR1 and CDR2 sequences are MNHNS and SASEGT. The V end was cut by 4 bases, the J end by 7 bases, with 23 bases between. CDR3 length equals 18 residues. CDR3 sequence (DNA): TGTGCCAGCAGTGGAAGCCCGCCCGGGGGAATTGGAGCCAACGTCCTGACTTTC. Translated: CASSGSPPGGIGANVLTF.

This clone was picked up a small number of times. This sequence joins TRBV28 and TRBJ2-1; unclear D gene. Trimming cost V 7 bases and J 6 bases, with 4 bases left between them. This CDR3 is built from 10 residues. The germline gives CDR1 MDHEN, CDR2 SYDVKM. CDR3 region: CASTGNEQFF. CDR3 coding DNA: TGTGCCAGCACCGGCAATGAGCAGTTCTTC.

In its sample, this clone was seen a few times. The genes are TRBV5-1 and TRBJ1-4; the D is unclear. The CDR3 is 14 residues long. Per germline, CDR1 SGHRS and CDR2 YFSETQ. Between the trimmed V and J ends, which lost 4 bases and 0 bases, there was a span of 7 bases. As DNA, the CDR3 is TGCGCCAGCAGCGTCCAGACAACTAATGAAAAACTGTTTTTT. This sequence encodes CASSVQTTNEKLFF.

This chain connects TRBV7-9 to TRBJ1-1, with TRBD1 identical over 8 bases. The germline CDR1 and CDR2 sequences are SEHNR and FQNEAQ (reference sequence). CDR3 size: 14 residues. The V segment lost 1 base and the J segment 8 bases; nucleotides outside the gene matches: 6. CDR3 residues: CASSLVGRGREAFF. CDR3 in DNA: TGTGCCAGCAGCTTAGTGGGCAGGGGGCGAGAAGCTTTCTTT. Combining the CDR3 with reference TRBV7-9 and TRBJ1-1 gives the whole variable domain DTGVSQNPRHKITKRGQNVTFRCDPISEHNRLYWYRQTLGQGPEFLTYFQNEAQLEKSRLLSDRFSAERPKGSFSTLEIQRTEQGDSAMYLCASSLVGRGREAFFGQGTRLTVV.

The chain links TRBV11-2 to TRBJ1-1, with D possibly matching TRBD1 (6 bases). The CDR3 spans 15 residues. CDR1 is SGHAT and CDR2 is FQNNGV in the germline V gene. V shed 3 bases and J shed 4 bases, with 15 bases lying between them. CDR3 in DNA: TGTGCCAGCAGCTTGTATGGGACAACAAGCACTGAAGCTTTCTTT. Protein sequence: CASSLYGTTSTEAFF.

This clone is medium-sized. This chain joins TRBV28 and TRBJ1-1; D may be TRBD1 (6 bases). Germline V CDR1 and CDR2: MDHEN, SYDVKM. CDR3 length: 20 amino acids. Trimming took 3 bases from V and 0 from J, leaving 26 bases between them. CDR3 nucleotides: TGTGCCAGCAGTTTGAGGGCTTTCGGACAGAGAATTTCAATGAACACTGAAGCTTTCTTT. This sequence encodes CASSLRAFGQRISMNTEAFF.

The chain couples TRBV7-2 to TRBJ1-2, with 7 bases matching TRBD1. V trimming: 1 base; J trimming: 2 bases; junction bases outside the gene matches: 13. The CDR3 runs to 18 residues. Germline V gene lookup returns CDR1 SGHTA and CDR2 FQGNSA. Written as DNA, the CDR3 is TGTGCCAGCAGCTTAGTACAGGGGAGCCCCCTAGGCAACTATGGCTACACCTTC. This gives the protein CASSLVQGSPLGNYGYTF.

This clone was seen a single time. The chain uses TRBV7-2 and TRBJ2-2; TRBD2 aligns across 11 bases. The CDR3 loop spans 14 amino acids. The V gene's germline CDR1 is SGHTA and CDR2 FQGNSA. With V trimmed by 7 bases and J by 8 bases, 6 bases remained unmatched. CDR3 nucleotides: TGTGCCAGCAACCTACTAGCGGGAGCTGGGGAGCTGTTTTTT. It translates to CASNLLAGAGELFF.

This chain uses TRBV6-5 with TRBJ1-1; maybe TRBD1 (5 bases). The CDR3 has 16 residues. Germline assignment: CDR1 MNHEY and CDR2 SVGAGI. The V gene lost 2 bases and the J gene lost 4 bases, with 17 bases spanning the gap. The CDR3 region is CASSYGGGGVGTEAFF. The CDR3 coding sequence is TGTGCCAGCAGTTACGGGGGAGGAGGCGTTGGCACTGAAGCTTTCTTT.

The J gene is TRBJ2-6, the V gene TRBV15, with a possible D match to TRBD2 (6 bases). Germline assignment: CDR1 LNHNV and CDR2 YYDKDF (reference sequence). The CDR3 runs 16 residues. V dropped 4 bases and J dropped 0 bases, with 10 bases sitting between them. CDR3 coding DNA: TGTGCCACCAGCAAGGAGGGGATCTCTGGGGCCAACGTCCTGACTTTC. Translated, it gives CATSKEGISGANVLTF.

This clone showed up just a few times. The chain joins TRBV5-4 to TRBJ2-2, with 10 bases fitting TRBD2. Per germline, CDR1 SGHNT and CDR2 YYREEE (reference sequence). This CDR3 spans 15 amino acids. V dropped 3 bases and J dropped 6; count of bases not matched to a gene: 5. The CDR3 here is CASSSLAGASGELFF. Written as DNA, the CDR3 is TGTGCCAGCAGCTCCCTAGCGGGAGCCTCCGGGGAGCTGTTTTTT.

The rearrangement links TRBV7-8 to TRBJ2-1; 13 nucleotides agree with TRBD2. The CDR3 has 16 residues. The ends lost 5 bases at V and 7 bases at J; junction bases unmatched: 8. The germline V gene encodes CDR1 SGHVS and CDR2 FQNEAQ. CDR3 region: CASSPRTSGRMNEQFF. The CDR3 DNA follows: TGTGCCAGCAGCCCGCGGACTAGCGGGAGAATGAATGAGCAGTTCTTC.

This clone was counted between two and nine times. The V gene is TRBV7-6, the J gene TRBJ2-2, with 7 bases aligning to TRBD1. The CDR3 is 14 residues long. V was clipped by 5 bases and J by 4 bases; unmatched bases: 4. Germline CDR1 is SGHVS and CDR2 is FNYEAQ. The CDR3 protein is CASSPDRPTGELFF. The CDR3 nucleotides read TGTGCCAGCAGCCCGGACAGGCCCACCGGGGAGCTGTTTTTT.

This chain joins TRBV7-2 and TRBJ1-4; D not resolved. The germline CDR1 and CDR2 sequences are SGHTA and FQGNSA. V was clipped by 5 bases and J by 11 bases, with 12 bases between them. The CDR3 consists of 12 residues. The DNA of the CDR3 is TGTGCCAGCAGCCTGGGGTCGGGGAAACTGTTTTTT. It specifies CASSLGSGKLFF.

This chain joins TRBV5-1 and TRBJ2-2; D might be TRBD1 (6 bases). CDR1 SGHRS and CDR2 YFSETQ come from the germline V gene. The CDR3 spans 17 residues. Trimming shortened V by 3 bases and J by 4 bases, and 19 bases separated the two germline ends. CDR3: CASSWDLRGSGTGELFF. Written as DNA, the CDR3 is TGCGCCAGCAGCTGGGACCTCAGGGGCTCGGGCACCGGGGAGCTGTTTTTT.

The table lists this clone with a few counts. This chain links TRBV27 with TRBJ2-1; possible D gene TRBD2, 6 bases. Germline V lookup: CDR1 MNHEY, CDR2 SMNVEV (reference sequence). This CDR3 has 18 residues. Trimming left V 2 bases short and J 0 bases short, with 17 bases between. CDR3 sequence reads: CASSLRRGFTSSYNEQFF. CDR3 sequence (DNA): TGTGCCAGCAGTTTACGGCGGGGATTTACAAGCTCCTACAATGAGCAGTTCTTC.

This rearrangement joins TRBV7-2 to TRBJ2-7, with D perhaps matching TRBD2 (5 bases). The ends were cut back, 5 bases at V and 1 base at J, with 12 bases in the middle. The CDR3 covers 14 residues. Germline CDR1 reads SGHTA; CDR2 reads FQGNSA. CDR3 loop: CASSVSLESYEQYF. The DNA of the CDR3 is TGTGCCAGCAGCGTCTCACTAGAGTCCTACGAGCAGTACTTC.